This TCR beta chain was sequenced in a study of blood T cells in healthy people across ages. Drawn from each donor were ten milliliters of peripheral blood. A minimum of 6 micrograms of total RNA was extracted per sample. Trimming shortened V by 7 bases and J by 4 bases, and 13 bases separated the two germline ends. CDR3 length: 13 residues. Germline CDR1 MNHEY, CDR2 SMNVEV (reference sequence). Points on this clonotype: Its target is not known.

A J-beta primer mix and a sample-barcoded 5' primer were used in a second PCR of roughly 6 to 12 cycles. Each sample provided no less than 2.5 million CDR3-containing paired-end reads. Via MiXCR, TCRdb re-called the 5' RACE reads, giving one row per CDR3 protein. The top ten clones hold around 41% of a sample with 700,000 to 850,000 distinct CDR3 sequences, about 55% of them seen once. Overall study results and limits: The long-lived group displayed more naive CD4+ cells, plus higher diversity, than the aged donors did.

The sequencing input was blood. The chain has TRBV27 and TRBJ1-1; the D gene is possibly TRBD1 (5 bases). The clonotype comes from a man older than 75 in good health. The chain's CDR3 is CASTAGGGTEAFF. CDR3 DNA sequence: TGTGCCAGCACCGCGGGGGGAGGCACTGAAGCTTTCTTT.